Below are 8 T cell receptor beta chains sequenced from a single sample in a study of shared clonotypes between healthy human individuals. TCRdb's copy holds only in-frame clones and misses some; the assay was immunoSEQ multiplex PCR. This sample has millions of clones; approximately 94% occur once, and the top ten carry around 0.14%. The specimen was naive CD4+ T cells sorted from blood. Noted subset: CD45RA+ positively selected. The receptor source for this set is a young man in good health.

In the case of this clone: A junction end diverges from the germline sequence, so it may reflect a read error. This chain uses TRBV30 with TRBJ1-2; D uncertain. The germline gives CDR1 GTSNPN, CDR2 SVGIG (reference sequence). The CDR3 length is 14 residues. This CDR3 is CAWTLNPAGPIDLF. DNA of the CDR3: TGTGCCTGGACCCTAAACCCCGCCGGGCCGATTGATCTCTTC.

CDR3 loop: CASSTYTGRDTGELFF. CDR3 nucleotides: TGTGCCAGCAGCACATATACAGGGAGGGACACCGGGGAGCTGTTTTTT. The J gene is TRBJ2-2, the V gene TRBV9; TRBD2 is a possible D gene (7 bases). The V end was cut by 4 bases, the J end by 3 bases, with 16 bases between. Germline-derived CDR1 and CDR2 are SGDLS and YYNGEE. The CDR3 contains 16 residues. Complete variable domain (other parts from reference TRBV9 and TRBJ2-2): DSGVTQTPKHLITATGQRVTLRCSPRSGDLSVYWYQQSLDQGLQFLIQYYNGEERAKGNILERFSAQQFPDLHSELNLSSLELGDSALYFCASSTYTGRDTGELFFGEGSRLTVL.

Remarks on this clone: The sample holds other DNA sequences that translate to the same CDR3. This chain links TRBV5-1 with TRBJ1-4; possibly TRBD1 for D (5 bases). Germline assignment: CDR1 SGHRS and CDR2 YFSETQ. Trimming left V 0 bases short and J 8 bases short, with 8 bases between. There are 13 residues in the CDR3. The CDR3, as DNA: TGCGCCAGCAGCTTGGGAGGGGTCGAAAAACTGTTTTTT. Amino acids: CASSLGGVEKLFF.

V usage is TRBV9 and J usage is TRBJ2-3; TRBD2 matches 10 bases. CDR3 length: 17 amino acids. CDR1 is SGDLS, CDR2 YYNGEE, per germline. V gave up 6 bases and J gave up 1 base; unmatched junction bases: 11. The DNA of the CDR3 is TGTGCCAGCACCCGATCTTCAGGACTAGCGGGCACAGATACGCAGTATTTT. Amino acid sequence: CASTRSSGLAGTDTQYF.

The chain is built from TRBV5-1 and TRBJ2-7, with D uncertain. The CDR3 loop spans 13 amino acids. Germline loops: CDR1 SGHRS, CDR2 YFSETQ. Trimming pared 0 bases from V and 2 bases from J, leaving 6 bases between. The CDR3 here is CASSLDATYEQYF. DNA of the CDR3: TGCGCCAGCAGCTTGGATGCTACCTACGAGCAGTACTTC.

V and J are TRBV2 and TRBJ2-4, with D possibly matching TRBD1 (5 bases). The CDR3 contains 12 residues. The germline CDR1 and CDR2 sequences are SNHLY and FYNNEI. Trimming took 5 bases from V and 8 from J, leaving 10 bases between them. CDR3 region: CASSLTVDIQYF. The CDR3 DNA is TGTGCCAGCAGTCTGACAGTGGACATTCAGTACTTC. Complete variable domain (other parts from reference TRBV2 and TRBJ2-4): EPEVTQTPSHQVTQMGQEVILRCVPISNHLYFYWYRQILGQKVEFLVSFYNNEISEKSEIFDDQFSVERPDGSNFTLKIRSTKLEDSAMYFCASSLTVDIQYFGAGTRLSVL.

The chain employs TRBV7-2 and TRBJ2-5, with 9 nucleotides matching TRBD1. This CDR3 has 15 residues. Germline CDR1 and CDR2: SGHTA and FQGNSA. The junction had 15 bases not matched to a gene; V was cut back by 10 bases and J by 6 bases. The DNA for the CDR3 is TGTGCCACCCTGGAGGGACAGGGTAGGGAGAAGACCCAGTACTTC. Its translation is CATLEGQGREKTQYF.

A remark on this clone: The sample holds other DNA sequences that translate to the same CDR3. The chain has TRBV11-2 and TRBJ2-7, with D hard to call. Germline values: CDR1 SGHAT, CDR2 FQNNGV. This CDR3 contains 12 residues. With 3 bases removed from V and 0 bases from J, the gap between germline ends came to 3 bases. CDR3 loop: CASSFSSYEQYF. CDR3 DNA: TGTGCCAGCAGCTTTAGCTCCTACGAGCAGTACTTC.